The 16 T cell receptor beta chains presented below share a single source sample, sequenced in a study of cytomegalovirus exposure and HLA in healthy donors. PCR primers comprised 60 Vbeta and 13 Jbeta primers. Profiling relied on immunoSEQ multiplex PCR, and the TCRdb table lists in-frame clones only, not all of them. This table has 80,000 to 100,000 clones, 79% appearing once. The sample consisted of PBMCs. The receptors come from a male donor in good health and CMV-seropositive.

This chain joins TRBV6-1 and TRBJ1-2; D gene unclear. This CDR3 has 13 amino acids. The germline gives CDR1 MNHNS, CDR2 SASEGT. The V gene lost 6 bases and the J gene lost 5 bases, with 13 bases spanning the gap. CDR3 bases: TGTGCCAGCAGGGCCTTTGGTTGGTATGGCTACACCTTC. Translation gives CASRAFGWYGYTF.

This chain joins TRBV7-2 and TRBJ2-7; 13 positions agree with TRBD2. V was pared by 8 bases and J by 6 bases, with 10 bases of the junction left unmatched. The CDR3 has 15 residues. The V gene's germline CDR1 is SGHTA and CDR2 FQGNSA. The CDR3 nucleotides read TGTGCCAGCGCACCACTAGCGGGGGGGCCAACCGAGCAGTACTTC. Translation: CASAPLAGGPTEQYF.

The chain employs TRBV6-6 and TRBJ1-5; tentative D call: TRBD1 (6 bases). The germline V gene has CDR1 MNHNY and CDR2 SVGAGI (reference sequence). This CDR3 is 16 amino acids long. V gave up 6 bases and J gave up 1 base, with 16 bases separating them. The CDR3 loop reads CASSAPAGASNQPQHF. The CDR3 coding sequence is TGTGCCAGCAGCGCTCCAGCGGGGGCGAGCAATCAGCCCCAGCATTTT.

V is TRBV21-1 and J is TRBJ1-5; TRBD1 is the table's D call and was not checked against the DNA. TRBV21-1 is tagged as a pseudogene. CDR3 length: 16 residues. CDR3 region: CASSTKGQGANQPQHF. The CDR3, as DNA: TGTGCCAGCAGCACTAAAGGACAGGGTGCCAATCAGCCCCAGCATTTT.

The V gene is TRBV7-2, the J gene TRBJ1-2; TRBD1 agrees at 7 bases. Germline values: CDR1 SGHTA, CDR2 FQGNSA. With 5 bases clipped from V and 9 bases from J, the junction kept 9 bases outside the gene matches. The CDR3 contains 13 residues. CDR3 in amino acids: CASSPGQIHSYTF. DNA of the CDR3: TGTGCCAGCAGCCCGGGACAGATCCATAGCTACACCTTC.

The table lists this clone with a few counts. V is TRBV28 and J is TRBJ2-7; 7 nucleotides line up with TRBD1. With V trimmed by 10 bases and J by 2 bases, 8 bases remained unmatched. CDR3 length: 13 residues. Germline V gene lookup returns CDR1 MDHEN and CDR2 SYDVKM. The CDR3 spells CATATGPTYEQYF. The CDR3, as DNA: TGTGCCACCGCGACAGGGCCCACCTACGAGCAGTACTTC.

This chain uses TRBV7-8 with TRBJ1-1; D perhaps matches TRBD1 (5 bases). The CDR3 is 14 amino acids. Germline V lookup: CDR1 SGHVS, CDR2 FQNEAQ. Trimming took 1 base from V and 7 from J, leaving 13 bases between them. CDR3 DNA sequence: TGTGCCAGCAGCTTAGAGAAAGGGGTGGATGAAGCTTTCTTT. It codes for CASSLEKGVDEAFF.

The chain recombines TRBV7-9 with TRBJ2-1; D remains unclear. Germline CDR1 reads SEHNR; CDR2 reads FQNEAQ (reference sequence). V dropped 0 bases and J dropped 4 bases, with 7 bases sitting between them. This CDR3 has 14 amino acids. The CDR3 protein is CASSLALRYNEQFF. DNA for the CDR3: TGTGCCAGCAGCTTAGCGCTCAGGTACAATGAGCAGTTCTTC.

This clone has just a few counts. The J gene is TRBJ1-4, the V gene TRBV7-6, with 7 positions matching TRBD1. The CDR3 loop spans 15 amino acids. Germline V gives CDR1 SGHVS, CDR2 FNYEAQ. Trimming took 4 bases from V and 5 from J; bases not matched to a gene: 7. The CDR3 DNA follows: TGTGCCAGCAGCTCACCGGGACAGTCGAATGAAAAACTGTTTTTT. Translation: CASSSPGQSNEKLFF.

The chain carries TRBV9 and TRBJ2-7, with TRBD2 matching 7 bases. Trimming at V came to 0 bases and at J to 1 base, leaving 4 bases not matched to a gene. Germline lookup yields CDR1 SGDLS and CDR2 YYNGEE. The CDR3 is 15 amino acids. CDR3 region: CASSVAGGGSYEQYF. The CDR3 coding sequence is TGTGCCAGCAGCGTAGCGGGGGGAGGGTCCTACGAGCAGTACTTC.

The chain combines TRBV29-1 with TRBJ2-7; 7 bases are shared with TRBD1. Germline V gene lookup returns CDR1 SQVTM and CDR2 ANQGSEA. V shed 1 base, J shed 2 bases, and the junction held 8 bases outside the gene matches. CDR3 length: 15 amino acids. In DNA, the CDR3 is TGCAGCGTTGAAGTGAGGGGGCTAGAGACCTACGAGCAGTACTTC. Residues: CSVEVRGLETYEQYF.

The V gene is TRBV5-6, the J gene TRBJ2-7; D is uncertain. The germline V gene encodes CDR1 SGHDT and CDR2 YYEEEE. Trimming pared 3 bases from V and 7 bases from J, leaving 17 bases between. This CDR3 is 14 amino acids long. This chain's CDR3 is CASSYRSRYEEQYF. CDR3 nucleotides: TGTGCCAGCAGCTACCGATCCCGCTATGAGGAGCAGTACTTC.

The gene calls are TRBV7-2 and TRBJ1-1, with TRBD1 identical over 7 bases. With V trimmed by 4 bases and J by 5 bases, 7 bases remained unmatched. The length of the CDR3 is 14 residues. Germline V CDR1 and CDR2: SGHTA, FQGNSA. CDR3 in amino acids: CASSSRQGGTEAFF. CDR3 bases: TGTGCCAGCAGCTCTAGGCAGGGGGGAACTGAAGCTTTCTTT.

The gene calls are TRBV6-1 and TRBJ1-5, with D hard to call. V was clipped by 2 bases and J by 15 bases, with 17 bases between them. Germline V gives CDR1 MNHNS, CDR2 SASEGT. This CDR3 is built from 13 residues. CDR3 loop: CASSESGRTPRHF. CDR3 DNA sequence: TGTGCCAGCAGTGAATCAGGCCGGACTCCGAGGCATTTT.

The chain couples TRBV18 to TRBJ2-2; D unclear. Trimming stripped 2 bases from V and 5 bases from J, with 6 bases between. The CDR3 is made up of 13 amino acids. Germline values: CDR1 KGHSH, CDR2 LQKENI. Written as DNA, the CDR3 is TGTGCCAGCTCACCAATGGCTACCGGGGAGCTGTTTTTT. Translating it yields CASSPMATGELFF. Variable domain in full (rest from reference TRBV18 and TRBJ2-2): NAGVMQNPRHLVRRRGQEARLRCSPMKGHSHVYWYRQLPEEGLKFMVYLQKENIIDESGMPKERFSAEFPKEGPSILRIQQVVRGDSAAYFCASSPMATGELFFGEGSRLTVL.

The chain combines TRBV2 with TRBJ2-1; the match to TRBD2 covers 11 bases. The CDR3 is made up of 14 amino acids. Germline V lookup: CDR1 SNHLY, CDR2 FYNNEI. V was clipped by 2 bases and J by 12 bases; unmatched bases: 6. CDR3 DNA sequence: TGTGCCAGCAGTGAAACGCTCCTAGCGGGGGGGCAGTTCTTC. The encoded protein is CASSETLLAGGQFF.